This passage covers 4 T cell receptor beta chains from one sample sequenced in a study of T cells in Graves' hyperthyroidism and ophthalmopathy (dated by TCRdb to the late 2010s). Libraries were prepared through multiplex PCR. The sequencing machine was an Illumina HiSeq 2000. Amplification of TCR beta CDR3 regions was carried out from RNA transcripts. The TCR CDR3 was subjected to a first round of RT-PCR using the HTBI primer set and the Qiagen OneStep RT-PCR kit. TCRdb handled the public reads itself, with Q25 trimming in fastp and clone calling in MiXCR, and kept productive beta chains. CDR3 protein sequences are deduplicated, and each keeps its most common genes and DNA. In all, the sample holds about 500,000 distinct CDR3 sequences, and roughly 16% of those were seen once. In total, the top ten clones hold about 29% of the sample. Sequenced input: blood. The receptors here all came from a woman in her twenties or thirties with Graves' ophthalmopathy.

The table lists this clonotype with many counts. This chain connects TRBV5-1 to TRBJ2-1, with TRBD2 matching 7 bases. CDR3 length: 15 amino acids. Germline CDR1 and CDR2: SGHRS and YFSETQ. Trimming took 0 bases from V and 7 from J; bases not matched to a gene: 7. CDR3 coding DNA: TGCGCCAGCAGCTTGGACGGGAGGCCCACTAATGAGCAGTTCTTC. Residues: CASSLDGRPTNEQFF. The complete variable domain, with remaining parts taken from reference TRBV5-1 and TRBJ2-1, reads KAGVTQTPRYLIKTRGQQVTLSCSPISGHRSVSWYQQTPGQGLQFLFEYFSETQRNKGNFPGRFSGRQFSNSRSEMNVSTLELGDSALYLCASSLDGRPTNEQFFGPGTRLTVL.

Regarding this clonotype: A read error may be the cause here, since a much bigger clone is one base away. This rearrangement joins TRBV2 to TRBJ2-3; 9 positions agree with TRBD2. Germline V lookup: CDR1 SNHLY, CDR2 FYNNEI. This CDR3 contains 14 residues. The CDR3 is CTSTGAGGADTQYF. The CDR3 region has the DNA TGTACCAGCACCGGAGCGGGAGGAGCAGATACGCAGTATTTT.

DNA for the CDR3: TGCAGTGCCCCTTGGGCAGGGATCGGCGAGCAGTACTTC. It codes for CSAPWAGIGEQYF. This chain links TRBV20-1 with TRBJ2-7, with D perhaps matching TRBD1 (5 bases). There are 13 residues in the CDR3. Trimming left V 6 bases short and J 6 bases short, with 18 bases between. Germline V gives CDR1 DFQATT, CDR2 SNEGSKA (reference sequence).

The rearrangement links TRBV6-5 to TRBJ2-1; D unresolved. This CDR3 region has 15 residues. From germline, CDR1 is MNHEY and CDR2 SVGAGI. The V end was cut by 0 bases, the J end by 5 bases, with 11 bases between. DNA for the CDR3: TGTGCCAGCAGTTACTCTTCCCAGCCCCACAATGAGCAGTTCTTC. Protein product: CASSYSSQPHNEQFF.